This TCR beta chain was profiled in a study of blood T cells in healthy people across ages. Next came a second PCR, run for about 7 to 12 cycles, which used a sample-barcoded 5' primer along with a J-beta primer mix. TCRdb re-called the 5' RACE reads with MiXCR, one entry per CDR3 protein. The data show under 1,100,000 distinct CDR3 sequences, about 23% seen once. Trimming took 2 bases from V and 8 from J, leaving 10 bases between them. Germline values: CDR1 SQVTM, CDR2 ANQGSEA. This CDR3 contains 12 residues. In addition, the sample was reused for a study of T cells of mothers and their children. This second report adds: Overlap ran slightly, non-significantly higher for related than unrelated mother-child pairs.

The specimen was blood. The rearrangement uses TRBV29-1 and TRBJ2-1, with D unresolved. This TCR was recovered from a girl aged 2 to 9 in good health. CDR3 DNA: TGCAGCGTTGAAAGAGACGGCTATGAGCAGTTCTTC. Translating it yields CSVERDGYEQFF.